These 29 T cell receptor beta chains were all obtained from the same sample, sequenced in a study of shared clonotypes between healthy human individuals. The table came from immunoSEQ multiplex PCR; TCRdb's copy has only in-frame clones and leaves some out. Of approximately 2,200,000 clones in the sample, roughly 91% were seen once. Naive CD8 cells were CD45RO-negative, positively selected for CCR7, excluding terminally differentiated effector memory CD45RA+ cells. Sample: naive CD8+ T cells from PBMCs. These receptors all stem from a man aged 18 to 29 in good health. Some clones in this sample may be carry-over from other donors' samples.

This clone was observed a few times. This chain uses TRBV10-1 with TRBJ2-7; 9 positions agree with TRBD1. The V gene's germline CDR1 is WNHNN and CDR2 SYGVQD (reference sequence). The CDR3 is 13 amino acids. V trimming: 4 bases; J trimming: 2 bases; junction bases outside the gene matches: 0. The CDR3 here is CASSGDRAYEQYF. In DNA, the CDR3 is TGCGCCAGCAGTGGGGACAGGGCCTACGAGCAGTACTTC.

The rearrangement links TRBV4-3 to TRBJ2-1; perhaps D is TRBD1 or TRBD2 (5 bases each). CDR3 size: 16 residues. V was trimmed by 2 bases and J by 2 bases, leaving 13 bases between them. Germline V CDR1 and CDR2: LGHNA, YSLEER. CDR3 DNA: TGCGCCAGCAGCCAATCGAGCAGGGACCCCTACAATGAGCAGTTCTTC. Encoded protein: CASSQSSRDPYNEQFF.

The V call is TRBV7-9, the J call TRBJ2-2; D is unresolved. The germline CDR1 and CDR2 sequences are SEHNR and FQNEAQ (reference sequence). Trimming cost V 1 base and J 4 bases, with 7 bases left between them. The CDR3 is 14 amino acids. In nucleotides, the CDR3 is TGTGCCAGCAGCTTAGGGGCAGCCACCGGGGAGCTGTTTTTT. Amino acid sequence: CASSLGAATGELFF.

V and J are TRBV27 and TRBJ2-7; 8 bases are shared with TRBD2. Unmatched junction bases numbered 17, after V lost 3 bases and J lost 7 bases. The CDR3 totals 17 residues. From germline, CDR1 is MNHEY and CDR2 SMNVEV (reference sequence). The CDR3 nucleotides read TGTGCCAGCAGTTTCTCCGTTCTAGCGGGTGGGATGAAGGAGCAGTACTTC. Protein: CASSFSVLAGGMKEQYF.

The chain links TRBV7-6 to TRBJ2-7; the D gene is possibly TRBD2 (5 bases). V shed 4 bases and J shed 5 bases, with 9 bases lying between them. Looked up from germline, CDR1 is SGHVS and CDR2 is FNYEAQ. The CDR3 totals 12 residues. In DNA, the CDR3 is TGTGCCAGCAGCTCATCGGAGGACGAGCAGTACTTC. Its protein product is CASSSSEDEQYF.

This clone came up once. The chain joins TRBV7-8 to TRBJ1-3; TRBD1 agrees at 12 bases. Unmatched junction bases numbered 2, after V lost 2 bases and J lost 3 bases. CDR3 size: 16 residues. Germline loops: CDR1 SGHVS, CDR2 FQNEAQ. CDR3 loop: CASSLRDRGLGNTIYF. The CDR3, as DNA: TGTGCCAGCAGCTTAAGGGACAGGGGGCTTGGAAACACCATATATTTT.

The V call is TRBV7-9, the J call TRBJ1-3, with D unresolved. The CDR3 has 17 amino acids. The germline CDR1 and CDR2 sequences are SEHNR and FQNEAQ (reference sequence). V shed 2 bases and J shed 0 bases, with 14 bases lying between them. The CDR3 is CASSLYVSGFSGNTIYF. CDR3 coding DNA: TGTGCCAGCAGCTTATACGTTTCGGGTTTCTCTGGAAACACCATATATTTT.

The chain couples TRBV4-1 to TRBJ1-1; D ambiguous. The V gene's germline CDR1 is MGHRA and CDR2 YSYEKL. CDR3 length: 14 residues. The germline V and J ends were trimmed by 0 bases and 6 bases, with 11 bases remaining between them. The CDR3: CASSQDPSHAEAFF. Written as DNA, the CDR3 is TGCGCCAGCAGCCAAGACCCCAGTCACGCTGAAGCTTTCTTT.

The V call is TRBV28, the J call TRBJ1-5; perhaps TRBD1 as D (5 bases). Germline V gene sequence: CDR1 MDHEN, CDR2 SYDVKM. CDR3 length equals 14 residues. Trimming took 6 bases from V and 1 from J, leaving 10 bases between them. CDR3 nucleotides: TGTGCCAGCAGAAGGGGCAAGAGCAATCAGCCCCAGCATTTT. Its protein is CASRRGKSNQPQHF.

The rearrangement uses TRBV7-8 and TRBJ2-1; 9 bases line up with TRBD2. V dropped 5 bases and J dropped 2; count of bases not matched to a gene: 13. This CDR3 has 18 amino acids. Germline V gene data show CDR1 as SGHVS and CDR2 as FQNEAQ. Written as DNA, the CDR3 is TGTGCCAGCAGCGCACGTCGCGGGAGGGCCCCTACCTACAATGAGCAGTTCTTC. Translating it yields CASSARRGRAPTYNEQFF.

The chain joins TRBV11-2 to TRBJ2-7; no definite D call. Germline V gives CDR1 SGHAT, CDR2 FQNNGV. V was pared by 4 bases and J by 0 bases, with 13 bases between. There are 15 residues in the CDR3. The CDR3 DNA sequence: TGTGCCAGCAGCTGGATGTCAGACCGCTCCTACGAGCAGTACTTC. Amino acid sequence: CASSWMSDRSYEQYF.

The chain recombines TRBV6-6 with TRBJ1-1; 9 positions agree with TRBD1. The ends lost 6 bases at V and 7 bases at J; junction bases unmatched: 6. The CDR3 sequence is 13 residues long. Germline V gene lookup returns CDR1 MNHNY and CDR2 SVGAGI (reference sequence). Here the CDR3 DNA reads TGTGCCAGCAGCTCAACAGGGGGCAATGAAGCTTTCTTT. It translates to CASSSTGGNEAFF.

The genes are TRBV29-1 and TRBJ2-1; 8 bases agree with TRBD1. From germline, CDR1 is SQVTM and CDR2 ANQGSEA. The CDR3 has 17 residues. V lost 7 bases and J lost 6; bases outside the gene matches: 20. Here the CDR3 DNA reads TGCAGCGCAAACCTACGGACAGGGCAGTTGTCCCGCAATGAGCAGTTCTTC. Translating it yields CSANLRTGQLSRNEQFF.

In nucleotides, the CDR3 is TGTGCCAGCAGCGGCGGGACAGGGGATGAGCAGTTCTTC. Its protein is CASSGGTGDEQFF. The gene calls are TRBV11-2 and TRBJ2-1; 10 positions match TRBD1. The CDR3 contains 13 residues. CDR1 and CDR2 from the germline V gene are SGHAT and FQNNGV. Unmatched junction bases numbered 3, after V lost 5 bases and J lost 8 bases.

The chain couples TRBV7-2 to TRBJ1-1; maybe TRBD1 (5 bases). This CDR3 is 14 amino acids long. CDR1 is SGHTA and CDR2 is FQGNSA in the germline V gene. Deletions cut 0 bases from V and 6 bases from J, with 11 bases between. DNA of the CDR3: TGTGCCAGCAGCTTAGCGGCTGACAGCCCTGAAGCTTTCTTT. It yields the protein CASSLAADSPEAFF.

This clone was observed once. The chain combines TRBV2 with TRBJ1-4; the match to TRBD1 covers 10 bases. After removal of 5 bases from V and 6 bases from J, the junction contained 9 bases not matched to a gene. Germline CDR1 and CDR2: SNHLY and FYNNEI. The CDR3 contains 16 residues. CDR3: CASSTGTGEGDEKLFF. CDR3 DNA sequence: TGTGCCAGCAGTACTGGGACAGGGGAAGGGGATGAAAAACTGTTTTTT.

The chain carries TRBV7-9 and TRBJ2-1, with D hard to call. V lost 5 bases and J 7 bases, leaving 12 bases between the germline ends. The CDR3 is 13 residues long. Per germline, CDR1 SEHNR and CDR2 FQNEAQ (reference sequence). The CDR3 DNA sequence: TGTGCCAGCAGCGCGACACCGGCGAATGAGCAGTTCTTC. Amino acids: CASSATPANEQFF.

This clone was seen a handful of times. The gene calls are TRBV13 and TRBJ2-7; 8 bases match TRBD2. Germline CDR1 is PRHDT and CDR2 is FYEKMQ (reference sequence). V dropped 4 bases and J dropped 1; count of bases not matched to a gene: 6. There are 15 residues in the CDR3. The CDR3 loop reads CASSSSGSKSYEQYF. The CDR3 nucleotides are TGTGCCAGCAGCTCCAGCGGGAGTAAATCCTACGAGCAGTACTTC.

This clone was seen only once. At the DNA level, this CDR3 is encoded by other sequences in the same sample as well. The V gene is TRBV13, the J gene TRBJ2-7, with a weak D call TRBD1 (7 bases). Trimming pared 0 bases from V and 4 bases from J, leaving 13 bases between. The CDR3 is 15 residues long. Germline V gives CDR1 PRHDT, CDR2 FYEKMQ (reference sequence). CDR3 in amino acids: CASSLGEGAPYEQYF. CDR3 nucleotides: TGTGCCAGCAGCTTAGGGGAGGGGGCTCCATACGAGCAGTACTTC.

This chain links TRBV19 with TRBJ2-5; 7 nucleotides line up with TRBD1. The CDR3 is 14 residues long. The V gene end was trimmed by 4 bases and the J gene end by 4 bases; junction bases not matched to a gene: 6. Germline V gene sequence: CDR1 LNHDA, CDR2 SQIVND (reference sequence). The chain's CDR3 is CASSTDREGETQYF. As DNA, the CDR3 is TGTGCCAGTAGTACCGACAGGGAAGGAGAGACCCAGTACTTC. The variable domain in full, with the rest retrieved from reference TRBV19 and TRBJ2-5, is DGGITQSPKYLFRKEGQNVTLSCEQNLNHDAMYWYRQDPGQGLRLIYYSQIVNDFQKGDIAEGYSVSREKKESFPLTVTSAQKNPTAFYLCASSTDREGETQYFGPGTRLLVL.

The chain has TRBV7-2 and TRBJ2-2; no clear D. This CDR3 spans 13 amino acids. Germline-derived CDR1 and CDR2 are SGHTA and FQGNSA. Between the trimmed V and J ends, which lost 1 base and 4 bases, there was a span of 4 bases. The CDR3 coding sequence is TGTGCCAGCAGCTTAGTAATCACCGGGGAGCTGTTTTTT. Residues: CASSLVITGELFF.

The rearrangement joins TRBV6-5 to TRBJ2-7; D may be TRBD1 (6 bases). Trimming left V 2 bases short and J 2 bases short, with 7 bases between. The CDR3 has 13 residues. Germline values: CDR1 MNHEY, CDR2 SVGAGI. CDR3 protein: CASSYRDTYEQYF. Written as DNA, the CDR3 is TGTGCCAGCAGTTACCGGGACACCTACGAGCAGTACTTC.

The chain links TRBV28 to TRBJ2-7, with a possible D match to TRBD1 (6 bases). CDR3 length: 14 residues. Germline V gene lookup returns CDR1 MDHEN and CDR2 SYDVKM. Deletions cut 3 bases from V and 2 bases from J, with 11 bases between. In nucleotides, the CDR3 is TGTGCCAGCAGTTTCGGTGAGGGGGCCTACGAGCAGTACTTC. This codes for CASSFGEGAYEQYF.

This clone appeared once. The chain links TRBV28 to TRBJ1-5; tentatively, D is TRBD1 (5 bases). Trimming stripped 7 bases from V and 1 base from J, with 14 bases between. The CDR3 spans 15 residues. CDR1 is MDHEN and CDR2 is SYDVKM in the germline V gene. The CDR3 DNA is TGTGCCAGCAAAAGGTCCTACAGGAGCAATCAGCCCCAGCATTTT. Its protein product is CASKRSYRSNQPQHF.

V gene TRBV27 combines with J gene TRBJ1-2, with D unresolved. Germline CDR1 reads MNHEY; CDR2 reads SMNVEV (reference sequence). The CDR3 contains 14 residues. V lost 2 bases and J 4 bases, leaving 11 bases between the germline ends. This CDR3 is CASSLSPLGYGYTF. CDR3 in DNA: TGTGCCAGCAGTTTAAGCCCGCTAGGCTATGGCTACACCTTC.

This chain links TRBV19 with TRBJ2-2; 8 bases line up with TRBD1. The CDR3 totals 13 residues. V was pared by 5 bases and J by 7 bases, with 3 bases of the junction left unmatched. Germline CDR1 reads LNHDA; CDR2 reads SQIVND (reference sequence). The CDR3 spells CASSPGTGGELFF. The CDR3 nucleotides read TGTGCCAGTAGTCCCGGGACAGGCGGGGAGCTGTTTTTT.

This sequence joins TRBV2 and TRBJ1-5, with no clear D. Per germline, CDR1 SNHLY and CDR2 FYNNEI. The V gene lost 5 bases and the J gene lost 4 bases, with 12 bases spanning the gap. This CDR3 has 14 amino acids. The CDR3 sequence is CASSNMGGNQPQHF. The CDR3 coding sequence is TGTGCCAGCAGTAACATGGGAGGGAATCAGCCCCAGCATTTT.

V gene TRBV11-1 combines with J gene TRBJ2-6; 8 nucleotides match TRBD1. With 7 bases clipped from V and 7 bases from J, the junction kept 12 bases outside the gene matches. CDR1 is SGHAT, CDR2 FQDESV, per germline (reference sequence). The CDR3 runs 16 residues. CDR3 in DNA: TGTGCCAGCACCCCGACAGGGGCCACTTTAGCCAACGTCCTGACTTTC. It is translated as CASTPTGATLANVLTF.

This clone was observed once. The chain combines TRBV27 with TRBJ2-7, with TRBD2 matching over 7 bases. Germline CDR1 MNHEY, CDR2 SMNVEV (reference sequence). The J segment lost 5 bases and the V segment lost 3 bases, leaving 7 bases of the junction unmatched. This CDR3 has 14 residues. CDR3 region: CASSFGGSPHEQYF. DNA for the CDR3: TGTGCCAGCAGTTTCGGCGGGAGTCCCCACGAGCAGTACTTC.